This TCR beta chain was identified in a study of T cell responses to AZD1222 COVID-19 vaccine. Study-wide results and caveats: Of the AZD1222 recipients, only five or six were seropositive at baseline. Spike-wide coverage was observed for vaccine-associated CD4 TCRs, with dominant responses at 160-218 and 743-854.

Germline V lookup: CDR1 MNHEY, CDR2 SVGAGI. This CDR3 region has 15 residues. With 2 bases clipped from V and 1 base from J, the junction kept 1 base outside the gene matches. Pooling of second doses given at about 4 or about 12 weeks was done. Repertoires were generated with immunoSEQ multiplex PCR, while TCRdb's copy carries only in-frame clones and drops some. The sample has around 110,000 clones, roughly nine tenths seen once. Details on this clone: Its antigen is not known.

Sample: peripheral blood, taken 28 days after the second AZD1222 dose. The TCR sequence derives from an adult who received the AZD1222 COVID-19 vaccine. This chain connects TRBV6-5 to TRBJ2-1; 8 bases match TRBD1. The chain's CDR3 is CASSYGDRSYNEQFF. The CDR3 DNA follows: TGTGCCAGCAGTTACGGGGACAGGTCCTACAATGAGCAGTTCTTC.